These 26 T cell receptor beta chains share one sample of origin, sequenced in a study of blood T cell repertoires in COVID-19. The assay was immunoSEQ multiplex PCR, and TCRdb's table has in-frame clones only and misses some. The sample lists roughly 280,000 clones, around 84% seen once, with approximately 5.1% in the top ten. The sequenced sample consisted of peripheral blood. These receptors were taken from a woman in her fifties or sixties with COVID-19, enrolled during active disease.

The chain joins TRBV27 to TRBJ1-6; possible D gene TRBD1, 5 bases. The germline V and J ends were trimmed by 6 bases and 0 bases, with 12 bases remaining between them. CDR1 and CDR2 (germline): MNHEY, SMNVEV (reference sequence). This CDR3 is 16 amino acids long. CDR3 nucleotide sequence: TGTGCCAGCAGACCCGACAGCAGCTCCTATAATTCACCCCTCCACTTT. Its protein is CASRPDSSSYNSPLHF.

The chain recombines TRBV2 with TRBJ1-5, with D possibly being TRBD1 (6 bases). CDR1 and CDR2 from the germline V gene are SNHLY and FYNNEI. Between the trimmed V and J ends, which lost 5 bases and 4 bases, there was a span of 9 bases. The CDR3 is 13 residues long. The CDR3 DNA sequence: TGTGCCAGCAGTACAGGGTGGAATCAGCCCCAGCATTTT. Its translation is CASSTGWNQPQHF.

The chain uses TRBV5-1 and TRBJ2-3, with 11 positions matching TRBD2. The trim removed 4 bases at V and 2 bases at J, leaving 6 bases unmatched. The germline gives CDR1 SGHRS, CDR2 YFSETQ. CDR3 length equals 16 residues. CDR3 region: CASSTSGSSYTDTQYF. As DNA, the CDR3 is TGCGCCAGCAGCACTAGCGGGAGCAGTTACACAGATACGCAGTATTTT.

This chain connects TRBV5-1 to TRBJ1-2, with 10 nucleotides matching TRBD1. The CDR3 extends over 13 amino acids. Germline CDR1 SGHRS, CDR2 YFSETQ. Trimming took 4 bases from V and 5 from J; bases not matched to a gene: 2. CDR3 sequence (DNA): TGCGCCAGCAGCAGGGGACAGGGGTATGGCTACACCTTC. It specifies CASSRGQGYGYTF.

The V gene is TRBV6-1, the J gene TRBJ1-4, with 8 bases fitting TRBD1. The V gene's germline CDR1 is MNHNS and CDR2 SASEGT. The CDR3 is 15 residues long. V was clipped by 1 base and J by 5 bases; unmatched bases: 3. The CDR3 DNA sequence: TGTGCCAGCAGTGAAGTCGACAGGGGAAATGAAAAACTGTTTTTT. Its translation is CASSEVDRGNEKLFF.

This chain connects TRBV5-1 to TRBJ1-2; 7 bases map to TRBD1. The CDR3 has 13 residues. Germline loops: CDR1 SGHRS, CDR2 YFSETQ. V lost 0 bases, J lost 7 bases, and 3 bases stayed unmatched. The DNA of the CDR3 is TGCGCCAGCAGCTTGGAGGGGGCCAGTGGCTACACCTTC. This encodes CASSLEGASGYTF.

The rearrangement links TRBV19 to TRBJ1-5; D is ambiguous. V was clipped by 5 bases and J by 4 bases, with 9 bases between them. Germline V gene data show CDR1 as LNHDA and CDR2 as SQIVND (reference sequence). This CDR3 comprises 13 residues. The CDR3 sequence is CASSGSRNQPQHF. The CDR3 bases are TGTGCCAGTAGTGGGAGCCGGAATCAGCCCCAGCATTTT. The whole variable domain, remainder taken from reference TRBV19 and TRBJ1-5, is DGGITQSPKYLFRKEGQNVTLSCEQNLNHDAMYWYRQDPGQGLRLIYYSQIVNDFQKGDIAEGYSVSREKKESFPLTVTSAQKNPTAFYLCASSGSRNQPQHFGDGTRLSIL.

This sequence joins TRBV7-2 and TRBJ2-2; TRBD2 agrees at 8 bases. Germline CDR1 and CDR2: SGHTA and FQGNSA. This CDR3 has 14 amino acids. V lost 7 bases and J lost 7; bases outside the gene matches: 8. The CDR3 here is CASTSSGLGGELFF. CDR3 bases: TGTGCCAGCACCTCTAGCGGGTTGGGCGGGGAGCTGTTTTTT.

V gene TRBV7-2 combines with J gene TRBJ1-2; D is undetermined. V dropped 1 base and J dropped 8 bases, with 11 bases sitting between them. This CDR3 has 13 residues. CDR1 is SGHTA and CDR2 is FQGNSA in the germline V gene. CDR3 nucleotides: TGTGCCAGCAGCTTAGTGGCCGGAGGGGGCTACACCTTC. Its translation: CASSLVAGGGYTF.

This chain joins TRBV7-6 and TRBJ2-2; tentatively, D is TRBD2 (6 bases). This CDR3 spans 15 amino acids. V gave up 5 bases and J gave up 3 bases, with 13 bases separating them. The germline V gene encodes CDR1 SGHVS and CDR2 FNYEAQ. The DNA for the CDR3 is TGTGCCAGCAGCCACGGACGGGGGTACACCGGGGAGCTGTTTTTT. This gives the protein CASSHGRGYTGELFF. Supplemented by reference TRBV7-6 and TRBJ2-2, the full variable domain reads GAGVSQSPRYKVTKRGQDVALRCDPISGHVSLYWYRQALGQGPEFLTYFNYEAQQDKSGLPNDRFSAERPEGSISTLTIQRTEQRDSAMYRCASSHGRGYTGELFFGEGSRLTVL.

The chain employs TRBV28 and TRBJ1-2; D is perhaps TRBD1 (5 bases). This CDR3 contains 16 residues. Trimming took off 2 bases at V and 0 bases at J, with 13 bases between the two ends. CDR1 and CDR2 from the germline V gene are MDHEN and SYDVKM. The chain's CDR3 is CASSLGGRDSNYGYTF. The CDR3, as DNA: TGTGCCAGCAGTTTAGGAGGGCGGGACTCTAACTATGGCTACACCTTC.

This clone has only a few counts. The rearrangement links TRBV5-4 to TRBJ2-7, with 8 bases fitting TRBD2. Losses at the gene ends were 4 bases for V and 2 bases for J; bases not matched to a gene: 11. Looked up from germline, CDR1 is SGHNT and CDR2 is YYREEE (reference sequence). The CDR3 contains 16 residues. CDR3 nucleotide sequence: TGTGCCAGCAGCCCGGGCGGTACTAGCGGAACCTACGAGCAGTACTTC. Amino acid sequence: CASSPGGTSGTYEQYF.

This clone was picked up one time. This chain links TRBV5-4 with TRBJ1-1; TRBD1 aligns across 10 bases. Losses at the gene ends were 4 bases for V and 5 bases for J; bases not matched to a gene: 11. The CDR3 consists of 16 residues. Germline CDR1 reads SGHNT; CDR2 reads YYREEE (reference sequence). The CDR3 sequence: CASSPPGQGRRTEAFF. CDR3 sequence (DNA): TGTGCCAGCAGCCCCCCGGGACAGGGGCGGAGGACTGAAGCTTTCTTT.

The chain couples TRBV6-5 to TRBJ2-7; 8 nucleotides align to TRBD1. V was pared by 10 bases and J by 1 base, with 6 bases of the junction left unmatched. CDR1 MNHEY and CDR2 SVGAGI come from the germline V gene. This CDR3 region has 13 residues. In DNA form, the CDR3 reads TGTGCCACGCGGACAGGGATATCCTACGAGCAGTACTTC. Protein: CATRTGISYEQYF.

There are a few counts of this clone. V usage is TRBV4-3 and J usage is TRBJ2-5; D is unclear. Trimming stripped 4 bases from V and 4 bases from J, with 13 bases between. There are 14 residues in the CDR3. CDR1 is LGHNA, CDR2 YSLEER, per germline. The CDR3 nucleotides read TGCGCCAGCAGCCGAGCTCTTTGGAGAGAGACCCAGTACTTC. Translated: CASSRALWRETQYF.

This chain links TRBV5-5 with TRBJ1-1; 8 bases agree with TRBD1. The CDR3 covers 15 residues. Germline CDR1 SGHKS, CDR2 YYEKEE (reference sequence). Germline trimming cut 4 bases from V and 1 base from J; bases unmatched to any gene: 6. CDR3 DNA: TGTGCCAGCAGCGGGACCGGGACAGGGAACACTGAAGCTTTCTTT. Protein: CASSGTGTGNTEAFF.

V gene TRBV5-1 combines with J gene TRBJ2-1, with a tentative D call TRBD1 (6 bases). Trimming stripped 0 bases from V and 0 bases from J, with 7 bases between. This CDR3 comprises 15 residues. Germline CDR1 is SGHRS and CDR2 is YFSETQ. The CDR3 region has the DNA TGCGCCAGCAGCTTGGAGACAGGCTCCTACAATGAGCAGTTCTTC. It specifies CASSLETGSYNEQFF.

This rearrangement joins TRBV7-8 to TRBJ1-1; no clear D. The CDR3 contains 14 residues. V was trimmed by 1 base and J by 4 bases, leaving 10 bases between them. Germline CDR1 SGHVS, CDR2 FQNEAQ. The CDR3, as DNA: TGTGCCAGCAGCTTAGGGACGGGATCCACTGAAGCTTTCTTT. It is translated as CASSLGTGSTEAFF.

J is TRBJ1-1 and V is TRBV7-3, with 8 nucleotides matching TRBD1. This CDR3 is built from 12 residues. Germline V lookup: CDR1 SGHTA, CDR2 FQGTGA. V was clipped by 3 bases and J by 11 bases; unmatched bases: 5. The CDR3 coding sequence is TGTGCCAGCAGCTTCACAGGGGGTCGGGCTTTCTTT. Translation: CASSFTGGRAFF.

This sequence joins TRBV23-1 and TRBJ2-3; 7 bases fit TRBD2. TRBV23-1 is an open reading frame, and its role is uncertain. The CDR3 covers 16 residues. The J segment lost 2 bases and the V segment lost 2 bases, leaving 7 bases of the junction unmatched. The CDR3 DNA follows: TGCGCCAGCAGTCAACTAGCGGAGCTCTTCACAGATACGCAGTATTTT. Its translation is CASSQLAELFTDTQYF.

The chain uses TRBV19 and TRBJ2-7; TRBD2 matches at 14 bases. V shed 1 base and J 2 bases; nucleotides not matched to a gene: 4. The CDR3 totals 17 residues. Germline CDR1 LNHDA, CDR2 SQIVND (reference sequence). The CDR3 DNA sequence: TGTGCCAGTAGTATAGCCGGGACTAGCGGGAGCGCCTACGAGCAGTACTTC. It specifies CASSIAGTSGSAYEQYF.

The V and J genes are TRBV5-6 and TRBJ1-2; D is perhaps TRBD1 (6 bases). CDR3 length equals 14 residues. Germline lookup yields CDR1 SGHDT and CDR2 YYEEEE. V was pared by 4 bases and J by 2 bases, with 12 bases between. DNA for the CDR3: TGTGCCAGCAGCCCAGACAGGCTCAACTATGGCTACACCTTC. This gives the protein CASSPDRLNYGYTF.

The rearrangement links TRBV6-1 to TRBJ2-1; 11 nucleotides line up with TRBD1. V trimming: 3 bases; J trimming: 10 bases; junction bases outside the gene matches: 5. Germline V gives CDR1 MNHNS, CDR2 SASEGT. CDR3 length: 14 amino acids. The CDR3 here is CASSDGQGAGEQFF. CDR3 coding DNA: TGTGCCAGCAGTGATGGACAGGGGGCTGGCGAGCAGTTCTTC.

The chain joins TRBV5-1 to TRBJ1-2, with 9 bases fitting TRBD1. This CDR3 comprises 16 residues. CDR1 is SGHRS, CDR2 YFSETQ, per germline. V lost 5 bases to trimming and J lost 8 bases; unmatched junction nucleotides: 16. CDR3 nucleotide sequence: TGCGCCAGCAGGCCCGGGACAGGGTATAAGGTGGAGGGCTACACCTTC. It codes for CASRPGTGYKVEGYTF. The whole variable domain, remainder taken from reference TRBV5-1 and TRBJ1-2, is KAGVTQTPRYLIKTRGQQVTLSCSPISGHRSVSWYQQTPGQGLQFLFEYFSETQRNKGNFPGRFSGRQFSNSRSEMNVSTLELGDSALYLCASRPGTGYKVEGYTFGSGTRLTVV.

The chain carries TRBV20-1 and TRBJ1-1; D not certain. The V gene's germline CDR1 is DFQATT and CDR2 SNEGSKA (reference sequence). Trimming took 3 bases from V and 3 from J, leaving 17 bases between them. The CDR3 contains 15 residues. CDR3 protein: CSASGSAGRDTEAFF. The CDR3 bases are TGCAGTGCTAGTGGGTCGGCGGGTCGAGACACTGAAGCTTTCTTT.

The chain carries TRBV6-6 and TRBJ2-2; 8 bases are a match to TRBD2. This CDR3 is 14 amino acids long. The V segment lost 6 bases and the J segment 7 bases; nucleotides outside the gene matches: 7. Germline CDR1 reads MNHNY; CDR2 reads SVGAGI (reference sequence). CDR3 bases: TGTGCCAGCAGGAGACTGGCGGGAGGCGGGGAGCTGTTTTTT. This encodes CASRRLAGGGELFF.